This T cell receptor beta chain appears in the sequencing data of a study of T cells in tuberculosis. CDR3 length: 13 residues. Germline CDR1 reads SEHNR; CDR2 reads FQNEAQ (reference sequence). Unmatched junction bases numbered 4, after V lost 4 bases and J lost 6 bases. TCR-alpha and TCR-beta chains were sequenced unpaired. Here immunoSEQ multiplex PCR was the method, and the copy in TCRdb shows in-frame clones only, minus some. The table records about 58,000 clones, roughly 86% of them present only once. Findings and caveats of the study: The stringent gate may have excluded weak CD1B-GMM tetramer binders.

After thawing and overnight rest, PBMC were stained with GMM-loaded CD1B tetramer, viability dye and anti-CD3 for sorting. C32 glucose monomycolate from Rhodococcus equi was loaded onto the CD1B tetramers. Before cryopreservation, the sorted PBMC lost their CD14-expressing monocytes. Specimen: CD1b-GMM tetramer-negative cells sorted from PBMCs. The chain recombines TRBV7-9 with TRBJ2-3; 7 bases fit TRBD2. The receptor comes from an adult woman with latent tuberculosis. The CDR3 coding sequence is TGTGCCAGCAGCTCCCCCGGGGGGGATACGCAGTATTTT. Amino acid sequence: CASSSPGGDTQYF. The variable domain in full, completed from reference TRBV7-9 and TRBJ2-3, reads DTGVSQNPRHKITKRGQNVTFRCDPISEHNRLYWYRQTLGQGPEFLTYFQNEAQLEKSRLLSDRFSAERPKGSFSTLEIQRTEQGDSAMYLCASSSPGGDTQYFGPGTRLTVL.